These T cell receptor beta chains were read from a single sample in a study of cytomegalovirus exposure and HLA in healthy donors. Some clones are missing from TCRdb's copy, which holds only in-frame ones; the method was immunoSEQ multiplex PCR. The sample consists of 100,000 to 150,000 clones, 77% of them appearing once. Material for sequencing was PBMCs. The receptors come from a woman aged 55-69 years in good health and CMV-seronegative. Both conserved end residues are part of each CDR3. Part of the rows lack a size; the others show once, few, many or a class for expanded clones.

-	TRBV5-6	TRBJ2-1	CASSNRDRPYNEQFF
-	TRBV27	TRBJ1-5	CASRTGGTSNQPQHF
few	TRBV28	TRBJ1-4	CASREGEWEKLFF
-	TRBV12-5	TRBJ2-1	CASGLDMGLGSYNEQFF
-	TRBV9	TRBJ2-2	CASSAGTGTGELFF
-	TRBV19	TRBJ2-2	CASSIEGTSNTGELFF
once	TRBV6-1	TRBJ1-4	CASSERRANEKLFF
-	TRBV28	TRBJ1-1	CATRTELNTEAFF
-	TRBV7-9	TRBJ1-2	CASSLLLGGNYGYTF
-	TRBV10-3	TRBJ2-5	CAISDHWRAGTEGTQYF
-	TRBV30	TRBJ1-2	CAWSVGPGDGYTF
-	TRBV28	TRBJ1-4	CASTPVGTPTNEKLFF
-	TRBV5-4	TRBJ2-1	CASSIDGYYNEQFF
-	TRBV19	TRBJ1-4	CASSTRGQGNEKLFF